The 31 T cell receptor beta chains below were found in one sample sequenced in a study of cytomegalovirus exposure and HLA in healthy donors. In the PCR, 60 Vbeta and 13 Jbeta primers were used. The protocol was immunoSEQ multiplex PCR, while the TCRdb copy is restricted to in-frame clones and leaves out a portion. The sample has approximately 100,000 clones; about 79% are singletons. Sequences were obtained from PBMCs. All receptors derive from a female donor in good health and CMV-seropositive.

Only a few counts were recorded for this clone. This rearrangement joins TRBV11-3 to TRBJ2-3, with D possibly TRBD1 on 5 matching bases. The CDR3 contains 15 residues. The germline V gene has CDR1 SGHNT and CDR2 YENEEA. V was clipped by 5 bases and J by 5 bases, with 17 bases between them. CDR3 nucleotides: TGTGCCAGCAGCACCCGAGAAGGGGTGGGAGATACGCAGTATTTT. Translated: CASSTREGVGDTQYF.

On this clone: A read error may account for a junction end that differs from germline. J is TRBJ2-1 and V is TRBV6-4, with D possibly TRBD2 on 6 matching bases. The CDR3 sequence is 12 residues long. CDR1 is MRHNA and CDR2 is SNTAGT in the germline V gene. CDR3 protein: CASTNDGGVAVF. DNA of the CDR3: TGTGCCAGCACCAACGACGGGGGAGTGGCGGTCTTC.

CDR3 coding DNA: TGTGCCTACTGGGAGGGGAGCTCCTACAATGAGCAGTTCTTC. This sequence encodes CAYWEGSSYNEQFF. This chain uses TRBV5-8 with TRBJ2-1; 7 bases align to TRBD2. The CDR3 is 14 amino acids. Germline V CDR1 and CDR2: SGHTS, YDEGEE. The trim removed 10 bases at V and 0 bases at J, leaving 7 bases unmatched.

The chain combines TRBV19 with TRBJ2-1, with 11 bases aligning to TRBD2. Unmatched junction bases numbered 10, after V lost 8 bases and J lost 7 bases. In germline, CDR1 is LNHDA, CDR2 SQIVND (reference sequence). This CDR3 spans 15 amino acids. CDR3 nucleotide sequence: TGTGCCAGTGGGACTCTAGCGGGAGGAAGAAATGAGCAGTTCTTC. It encodes CASGTLAGGRNEQFF. Full variable domain (outside the CDR3, taken from reference TRBV19 and TRBJ2-1): DGGITQSPKYLFRKEGQNVTLSCEQNLNHDAMYWYRQDPGQGLRLIYYSQIVNDFQKGDIAEGYSVSREKKESFPLTVTSAQKNPTAFYLCASGTLAGGRNEQFFGPGTRLTVL.

The rearrangement links TRBV2 to TRBJ2-7, with 8 bases matching TRBD2. V lost 4 bases, J lost 0 bases, and 5 bases stayed unmatched. The CDR3 covers 15 residues. CDR1 SNHLY and CDR2 FYNNEI come from the germline V gene. The CDR3 reads CASSVHRGGSYEQYF. In nucleotides, the CDR3 is TGTGCCAGCAGTGTACATCGGGGGGGCTCCTACGAGCAGTACTTC.

This rearrangement joins TRBV30 to TRBJ2-7; tentatively, D is TRBD1 (5 bases). Trimming pared 7 bases from V and 0 bases from J, leaving 13 bases between. This CDR3 has 13 amino acids. CDR1 is GTSNPN, CDR2 SVGIG, per germline (reference sequence). The DNA of the CDR3 is TGTGCCTTACAGCGCGGACACTCCTACGAGCAGTACTTC. This sequence encodes CALQRGHSYEQYF.

This chain joins TRBV6-1 and TRBJ2-7; 7 positions agree with TRBD1. The CDR3 is 14 residues long. The J segment lost 4 bases and the V segment lost 7 bases, leaving 10 bases of the junction unmatched. From germline, CDR1 is MNHNS and CDR2 SASEGT. CDR3 coding DNA: TGTGCCAGCACTCAGGGGGACAGCCCGTACGAGCAGTACTTC. Protein sequence: CASTQGDSPYEQYF.

V and J are TRBV2 and TRBJ2-1; tentative D call: TRBD2 (6 bases). CDR3 length equals 16 residues. V lost 4 bases to trimming and J lost 5 bases, with 18 bases between them. Per the germline V gene, CDR1 is SNHLY and CDR2 is FYNNEI. The CDR3 loop is CASSGVGAGRNNEQFF. The CDR3 DNA is TGTGCCAGCAGTGGGGTGGGAGCGGGCCGAAACAATGAGCAGTTCTTC. The entire variable domain, with the rest obtained from reference TRBV2 and TRBJ2-1, is as follows: EPEVTQTPSHQVTQMGQEVILRCVPISNHLYFYWYRQILGQKVEFLVSFYNNEISEKSEIFDDQFSVERPDGSNFTLKIRSTKLEDSAMYFCASSGVGAGRNNEQFFGPGTRLTVL.

This clone was detected a few times. CDR3 region: CAWSVQGGTGELFF. DNA for the CDR3: TGTGCCTGGAGTGTACAGGGCGGCACCGGGGAGCTGTTTTTT. This chain uses TRBV30 with TRBJ2-2; the D gene is possibly TRBD1 (6 bases). The germline gives CDR1 GTSNPN, CDR2 SVGIG (reference sequence). This CDR3 comprises 14 residues. Trimming took 0 bases from V and 4 from J, leaving 9 bases between them.

The gene calls are TRBV4-1 and TRBJ1-5; 9 nucleotides line up with TRBD1. The CDR3 runs 15 residues. The ends lost 4 bases at V and 7 bases at J; junction bases unmatched: 8. Germline V lookup: CDR1 MGHRA, CDR2 YSYEKL. CDR3 DNA: TGCGCCAGCAGCCGACTAGACAGGGGGGACCAGCCCCAGCATTTT. The encoded protein is CASSRLDRGDQPQHF.

The chain recombines TRBV11-2 with TRBJ2-1, with 8 bases that match TRBD1. Per germline, CDR1 SGHAT and CDR2 FQNNGV. V was clipped by 5 bases and J by 5 bases; unmatched bases: 2. This CDR3 contains 13 residues. The CDR3 bases are TGTGCCAGCAGCCGACAGGGGAACAATGAGCAGTTCTTC. This translates into CASSRQGNNEQFF.

The rearrangement links TRBV2 to TRBJ2-7; 7 bases line up with TRBD1. J was trimmed by 2 bases and V by 1 base; bases with no gene match: 11. The CDR3 extends over 17 amino acids. Germline-derived CDR1 and CDR2 are SNHLY and FYNNEI. The DNA of the CDR3 is TGTGCCAGCAGTGAAGAGATACCGGGACAGCCGACCTACGAGCAGTACTTC. This gives the protein CASSEEIPGQPTYEQYF.

This chain connects TRBV7-8 to TRBJ2-3; the D gene is possibly TRBD1 (6 bases). CDR1 and CDR2 (germline): SGHVS, FQNEAQ. The ends were cut back, 2 bases at V and 6 bases at J, with 21 bases in the middle. CDR3 length: 17 residues. CDR3: CASSLRSYQGKGDTQYF. CDR3 in DNA: TGTGCCAGCAGCTTAAGGTCGTATCAGGGGAAAGGGGATACGCAGTATTTT.

The V and J genes are TRBV15 and TRBJ1-2; D call uncertain. Trimming stripped 1 base from V and 4 bases from J, with 10 bases between. Germline loops: CDR1 LNHNV, CDR2 YYDKDF (reference sequence). The CDR3 length is 14 residues. For the CDR3, the DNA is TGTGCCACCAGCAGAGCCCAAAAGAGCTATGGCTACACCTTC. Translation gives CATSRAQKSYGYTF. Full variable domain (remainder filled in from reference TRBV15 and TRBJ1-2): DAMVIQNPRYQVTQFGKPVTLSCSQTLNHNVMYWYQQKSSQAPKLLFHYYDKDFNNEADTPDNFQSRRPNTSFCFLDIRSPGLGDTAMYLCATSRAQKSYGYTFGSGTRLTVV.

The gene calls are TRBV30 and TRBJ2-1, with D perhaps TRBD2 (5 bases). The V gene's germline CDR1 is GTSNPN and CDR2 SVGIG (reference sequence). The CDR3 is made up of 15 amino acids. Trimming cost V 2 bases and J 7 bases, with 18 bases left between them. The CDR3 is CAWSPRPGVVNEQFF. DNA of the CDR3: TGTGCCTGGAGTCCCCGACCCGGGGTAGTGAATGAGCAGTTCTTC.

This clone is a singleton in its sample. V usage is TRBV5-4 and J usage is TRBJ2-7, with a tentative D call TRBD2 (6 bases). This CDR3 is built from 14 residues. Germline CDR1 reads SGHNT; CDR2 reads YYREEE (reference sequence). Trimming shortened V by 9 bases and J by 2 bases, and 18 bases separated the two germline ends. CDR3 region: CATQAAGSTYEQYF. CDR3 DNA: TGTGCCACACAGGCCGCCGGGAGTACCTACGAGCAGTACTTC.

The rearrangement uses TRBV5-8 and TRBJ2-5; 8 bases map to TRBD2. The CDR3 consists of 15 residues. J lost 5 bases, V lost 4 bases, and 10 bases had no gene match. From germline, CDR1 is SGHTS and CDR2 YDEGEE. The CDR3 here is CASSPLTGGGETQYF. For the CDR3, the DNA is TGTGCCAGCAGCCCCCTAACGGGAGGGGGTGAGACCCAGTACTTC.

This clone has just a few counts. V usage is TRBV12-5 and J usage is TRBJ2-3; a possible D gene is TRBD2 (5 bases). The germline V and J ends were trimmed by 0 bases and 7 bases, with 8 bases remaining between them. The CDR3 has 13 amino acids. Germline-derived CDR1 and CDR2 are LGHNT and FRNRAP. The CDR3 DNA reads TGTGCTAGTGGTTTGGTCGGCGGGCATACGCAGTATTTT. Translation: CASGLVGGHTQYF. Drawing the rest from reference TRBV12-5 and TRBJ2-3, the complete variable domain is DARVTQTPRHKVTEMGQEVTMRCQPILGHNTVFWYRQTMMQGLELLAYFRNRAPLDDSGMPKDRFSAEMPDATLATLKIQPSEPRDSAVYFCASGLVGGHTQYFGPGTRLTVL.

The rearrangement links TRBV27 to TRBJ2-7; D gene uncertain. Trimming removed 3 bases from V and 0 bases from J, with 6 bases in between. CDR1 is MNHEY, CDR2 SMNVEV, per germline (reference sequence). This CDR3 region has 13 residues. In DNA form, the CDR3 reads TGTGCCAGCAGTTTGGTGAGCTCCTACGAGCAGTACTTC. It codes for CASSLVSSYEQYF.

This chain links TRBV7-2 with TRBJ1-2, with D possibly being TRBD1 (6 bases). CDR3 length: 14 residues. Deletions cut 2 bases from V and 4 bases from J, with 11 bases between. Germline CDR1 reads SGHTA; CDR2 reads FQGNSA. The CDR3 nucleotides are TGTGCCAGCAGCTTATCAGGGGACGGCTATGGCTACACCTTC. Protein: CASSLSGDGYGYTF.

V gene TRBV6-1 combines with J gene TRBJ2-7, with D tentatively TRBD1 (5 bases). The CDR3 extends over 14 amino acids. Germline V gene data show CDR1 as MNHNS and CDR2 as SASEGT. V lost 4 bases and J 0 bases, leaving 10 bases between the germline ends. This CDR3 reads CASSAGFPSYEQYF. The CDR3 coding sequence is TGTGCCAGCAGTGCAGGGTTCCCCTCCTACGAGCAGTACTTC.

This clone was observed a handful of times. The rearrangement links TRBV7-9 to TRBJ1-4; D ambiguous. V lost 3 bases and J lost 8, with 13 bases in between. The CDR3 extends over 14 amino acids. Germline assignment: CDR1 SEHNR and CDR2 FQNEAQ (reference sequence). The chain's CDR3 is CASSFFPVREKLFF. The DNA of the CDR3 is TGTGCCAGCAGCTTCTTCCCTGTCCGGGAAAAACTGTTTTTT.

The CDR3 DNA sequence: TGTGCCAGCAGCTTGGGTGGGGGGGACACTGAAGCTTTCTTT. Its protein product is CASSLGGGDTEAFF. The chain links TRBV5-4 to TRBJ1-1; TRBD1 is a possible D gene (5 bases). This CDR3 contains 14 residues. CDR1 and CDR2 (germline): SGHNT, YYREEE (reference sequence). With 0 bases removed from V and 3 bases from J, the gap between germline ends came to 9 bases. The complete variable domain, with remaining parts taken from reference TRBV5-4 and TRBJ1-1, reads ETGVTQSPTHLIKTRGQQVTLRCSSQSGHNTVSWYQQALGQGPQFIFQYYREEENGRGNFPPRFSGLQFPNYSSELNVNALELDDSALYLCASSLGGGDTEAFFGQGTRLTVV.

The chain has TRBV7-8 and TRBJ2-7, with D unclear. The CDR3 has 14 residues. The germline V gene encodes CDR1 SGHVS and CDR2 FQNEAQ. Deletions cut 0 bases from V and 7 bases from J, with 13 bases between. The CDR3 here is CASSLAAVVWEQYF. In DNA form, the CDR3 reads TGTGCCAGCAGCTTAGCTGCGGTCGTCTGGGAGCAGTACTTC.

The chain has TRBV10-3 and TRBJ2-5; D might be TRBD1 (6 bases). The CDR3 runs to 13 residues. V was shortened by 4 bases and J by 2 bases, with 8 bases between the two germline ends. CDR1 is ENHRY and CDR2 is SYGVKD in the germline V gene. The CDR3 loop is CAISGGTQETQYF. In DNA, the CDR3 is TGTGCCATCAGTGGGGGGACACAAGAGACCCAGTACTTC.

This clone was seen more than once but under ten times. This rearrangement joins TRBV4-1 to TRBJ2-5; D unresolved. V was shortened by 1 base and J by 7 bases, with 4 bases between the two germline ends. Germline-derived CDR1 and CDR2 are MGHRA and YSYEKL. CDR3 length equals 11 residues. The CDR3 region is CASSQAGTQYF. The CDR3 bases are TGCGCCAGCAGCCAAGCCGGGACCCAGTACTTC.

The chain couples TRBV9 to TRBJ2-7, with D possibly being TRBD2 (5 bases). Trimming took off 3 bases at V and 1 base at J, with 11 bases between the two ends. Germline CDR1 is SGDLS and CDR2 is YYNGEE. The CDR3 loop spans 14 amino acids. CDR3 sequence (DNA): TGTGCCAGCAGCGCCGGGGTGGGATCCTACGAGCAGTACTTC. This encodes CASSAGVGSYEQYF.

There are a few counts of this clone. The chain is built from TRBV6-5 and TRBJ2-5; D is perhaps TRBD1 (6 bases). CDR1 MNHEY and CDR2 SVGAGI come from the germline V gene. V lost 0 bases and J 4 bases, leaving 12 bases between the germline ends. This CDR3 comprises 15 residues. CDR3 sequence: CASSYSGATGETQYF. The CDR3 bases are TGTGCCAGCAGTTACTCGGGGGCTACAGGAGAGACCCAGTACTTC.

As to this clone: Other DNA sequences in the sample encode the same CDR3. The chain links TRBV7-9 to TRBJ2-6; tentative D call: TRBD1 (6 bases). CDR1 is SEHNR, CDR2 FQNEAQ, per germline (reference sequence). Trimming pared 3 bases from V and 2 bases from J, leaving 11 bases between. The length of the CDR3 is 16 residues. CDR3 nucleotide sequence: TGTGCCAGCAGCTTGGCACAGGGTACTGGGGCCAACGTCCTGACTTTC. This codes for CASSLAQGTGANVLTF.

This clone was seen only once. The V call is TRBV6-5, the J call TRBJ2-1; D is unclear. There are 14 residues in the CDR3. Germline loops: CDR1 MNHEY, CDR2 SVGAGI. V gave up 7 bases and J gave up 2 bases, with 12 bases separating them. Here the CDR3 DNA reads TGTGCCAGCACTCAAAGCGCTCCCTACAATGAGCAGTTCTTC. It yields the protein CASTQSAPYNEQFF.

The V and J genes are TRBV5-1 and TRBJ2-6; perhaps TRBD2 as D (6 bases). CDR3 length: 18 amino acids. V was trimmed by 0 bases and J by 0 bases, leaving 13 bases between them. Germline V gene lookup returns CDR1 SGHRS and CDR2 YFSETQ. The CDR3 DNA reads TGCGCCAGCAGCTTGGGGGCTAGCGAAAACTCTGGGGCCAACGTCCTGACTTTC. Amino acid sequence: CASSLGASENSGANVLTF.